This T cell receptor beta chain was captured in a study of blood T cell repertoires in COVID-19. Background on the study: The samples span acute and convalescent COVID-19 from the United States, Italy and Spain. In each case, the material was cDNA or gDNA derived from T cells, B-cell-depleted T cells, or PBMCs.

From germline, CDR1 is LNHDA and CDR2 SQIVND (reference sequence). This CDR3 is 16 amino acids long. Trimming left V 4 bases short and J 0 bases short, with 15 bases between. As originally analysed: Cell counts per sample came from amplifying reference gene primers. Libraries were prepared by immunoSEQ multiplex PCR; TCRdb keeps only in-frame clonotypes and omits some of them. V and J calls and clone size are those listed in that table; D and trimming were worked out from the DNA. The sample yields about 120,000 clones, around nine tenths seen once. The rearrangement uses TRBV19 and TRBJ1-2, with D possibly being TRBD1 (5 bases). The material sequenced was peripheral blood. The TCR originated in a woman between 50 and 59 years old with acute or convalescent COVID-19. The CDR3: CASSRTGTEANYGYTF. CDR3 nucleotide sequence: TGTGCCAGTAGTAGAACCGGGACTGAAGCTAACTATGGCTACACCTTC.